Listed below are T cell receptor beta chains from one sample, sequenced in a study of cytomegalovirus exposure and HLA in healthy donors. TCRdb's copy holds only in-frame clones and misses some; the assay was immunoSEQ multiplex PCR. The sample shows 100,000 to 150,000 clones, around 80% of them seen only once. Sequencing was done on a sample of PBMCs. These TCRs come from a female donor in good health and CMV-seronegative. The CDR3 runs from the conserved cysteine through the conserved F or W.

v_call	j_call	cdr3_length	cdr3_aa
TRBV5-1	TRBJ1-4	15	CASSPQGAPDEKLFF
TRBV28	TRBJ1-2	13	CASRQQVFYGYTF
TRBV11-2	TRBJ1-2	14	CASSLDTGGYGYTF
TRBV18	TRBJ2-3	16	CASSPLQGVGTDTQYF
TRBV14	TRBJ2-7	14	CASSFTTGGYEQYF
TRBV9	TRBJ2-3	16	CASSGASGIRTDTQYF
TRBV5-1	TRBJ2-2	14	CASSPRTGSGELFF
TRBV11-1	TRBJ2-7	15	CASSRPGSGVYEQYF
TRBV5-1	TRBJ2-1	15	CASRPTGGPHYEQFF
TRBV30	TRBJ2-1	16	CAWSAPGLAHSYEQFF
TRBV5-1	TRBJ2-3	14	CASSLAGSTDTQYF
TRBV19	TRBJ1-2	16	CASSMDHRVRRYGYTF
TRBV18	TRBJ1-2	14	CASSPVRDRDGYTF
TRBV2	TRBJ2-7	11	CASSDTDEQYF
TRBV10-1	TRBJ2-3	18	CASSELGIRSGGVGTQYF